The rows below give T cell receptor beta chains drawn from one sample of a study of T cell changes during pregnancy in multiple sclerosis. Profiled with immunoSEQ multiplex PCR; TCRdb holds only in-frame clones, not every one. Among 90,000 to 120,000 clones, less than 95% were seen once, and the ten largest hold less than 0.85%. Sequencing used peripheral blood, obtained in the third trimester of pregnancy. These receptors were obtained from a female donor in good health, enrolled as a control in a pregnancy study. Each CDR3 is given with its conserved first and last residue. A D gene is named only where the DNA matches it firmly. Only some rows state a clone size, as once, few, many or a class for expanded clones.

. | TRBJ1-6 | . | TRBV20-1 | CSVGVRAPLHF | TGCAGTGTTGGCGTGAGGGCACCCCTCCACTTT
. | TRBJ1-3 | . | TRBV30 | CAWSISGNTIYF | TGTGCCTGGAGCATCTCTGGAAACACCATATATTTT
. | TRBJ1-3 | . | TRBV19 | CASSIRVAGNTIYF | TGTGCCAGTAGTATCCGCGTTGCAGGAAACACCATATATTTT
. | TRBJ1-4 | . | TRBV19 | CASSAEYRVTNEKLFF | TGTGCCAGTAGTGCTGAATACAGGGTAACTAATGAAAAACTGTTTTTT
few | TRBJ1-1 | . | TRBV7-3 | CASSLTFSGHLNTEAFF | TGTGCCAGCAGCTTAACGTTTTCGGGACATCTGAACACTGAAGCTTTCTTT
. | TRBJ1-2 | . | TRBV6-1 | CASSEPGGYGYTF | TGTGCCAGCAGTGAACCGGGGGGCTATGGCTACACCTTC
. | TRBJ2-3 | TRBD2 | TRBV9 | CASSVEWSGGATDTQYF | TGTGCCAGCAGCGTAGAGTGGAGCGGGGGGGCCACAGATACGCAGTATTTT
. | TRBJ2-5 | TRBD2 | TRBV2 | CASSLSGGAKETQYF | TGTGCCAGCAGCCTTAGCGGGGGGGCTAAAGAGACCCAGTACTTC
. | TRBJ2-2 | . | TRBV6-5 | CASSPRQYTGELFF | TGTGCCAGCAGTCCTAGACAGTACACCGGGGAGCTGTTTTTT
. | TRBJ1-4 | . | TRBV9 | CASSVDGRGAEKLFF | TGTGCCAGCAGCGTAGATGGGAGAGGCGCTGAAAAACTGTTTTTT
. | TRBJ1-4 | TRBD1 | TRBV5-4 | CASSLPGQGAEKLFF | TGTGCCAGCAGCCTCCCGGGACAGGGGGCGGAAAAACTGTTTTTT